This T cell receptor beta chain was observed in a study of blood T cell repertoires in COVID-19. About the study: The United States, Italy and Spain provided the acute and convalescent COVID-19 samples. PBMCs, B-cell-depleted T cells, or T cells provided the cDNA or gDNA that made up the material.

Original methodology: It was from reference gene primer amplification that nucleated cell counts were estimated. Only in-frame clones appear in the TCRdb table, and some are missing; sequencing was by immunoSEQ multiplex PCR. V, J and clone size are those of that table, while D and trimming were read from the DNA. The data contain fewer than 150,000 clones, around 81% of them singletons. Germline CDR1 reads SGHDN; CDR2 reads FVKESK. The CDR3 spans 15 residues. Trimming at V came to 0 bases and at J to 9 bases, leaving 3 bases not matched to a gene. Sequencing was carried out using peripheral blood. The chain links TRBV14 to TRBJ1-6; 9 bases agree with TRBD1. The TCR was taken from a human donor in a cohort sampled during active COVID-19. The DNA of the CDR3 is TGTGCCAGCAGCCAAGAGGGACAGGGATTTTCACCCCTCCACTTT. Its translation is CASSQEGQGFSPLHF.